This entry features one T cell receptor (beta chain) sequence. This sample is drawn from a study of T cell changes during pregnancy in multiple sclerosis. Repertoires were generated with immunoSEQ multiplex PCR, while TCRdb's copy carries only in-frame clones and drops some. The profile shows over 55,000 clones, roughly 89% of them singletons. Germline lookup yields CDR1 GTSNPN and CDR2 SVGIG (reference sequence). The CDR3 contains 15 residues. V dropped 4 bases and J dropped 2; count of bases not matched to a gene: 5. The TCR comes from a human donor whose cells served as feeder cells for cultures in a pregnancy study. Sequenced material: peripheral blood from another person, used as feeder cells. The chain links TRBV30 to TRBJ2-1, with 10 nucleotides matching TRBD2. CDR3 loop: CAWNLAGDAYNEQFF. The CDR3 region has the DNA TGTGCCTGGAATCTAGCGGGAGACGCCTACAATGAGCAGTTCTTC.